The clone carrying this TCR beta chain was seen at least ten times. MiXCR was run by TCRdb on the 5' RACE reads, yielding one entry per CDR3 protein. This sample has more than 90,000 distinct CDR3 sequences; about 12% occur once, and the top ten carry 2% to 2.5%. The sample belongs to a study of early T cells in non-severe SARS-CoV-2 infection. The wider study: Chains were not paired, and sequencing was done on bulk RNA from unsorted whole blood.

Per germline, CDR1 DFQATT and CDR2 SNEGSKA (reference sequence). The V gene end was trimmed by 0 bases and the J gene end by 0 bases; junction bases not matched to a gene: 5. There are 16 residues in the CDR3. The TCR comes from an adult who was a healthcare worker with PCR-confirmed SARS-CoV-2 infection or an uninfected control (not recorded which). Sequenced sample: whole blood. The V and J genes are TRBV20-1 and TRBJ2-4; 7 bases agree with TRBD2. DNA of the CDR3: TGCAGTGCTAGAGATGGGCTAGCGGTAGCCAAAAACATTCAGTACTTC. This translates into CSARDGLAVAKNIQYF.